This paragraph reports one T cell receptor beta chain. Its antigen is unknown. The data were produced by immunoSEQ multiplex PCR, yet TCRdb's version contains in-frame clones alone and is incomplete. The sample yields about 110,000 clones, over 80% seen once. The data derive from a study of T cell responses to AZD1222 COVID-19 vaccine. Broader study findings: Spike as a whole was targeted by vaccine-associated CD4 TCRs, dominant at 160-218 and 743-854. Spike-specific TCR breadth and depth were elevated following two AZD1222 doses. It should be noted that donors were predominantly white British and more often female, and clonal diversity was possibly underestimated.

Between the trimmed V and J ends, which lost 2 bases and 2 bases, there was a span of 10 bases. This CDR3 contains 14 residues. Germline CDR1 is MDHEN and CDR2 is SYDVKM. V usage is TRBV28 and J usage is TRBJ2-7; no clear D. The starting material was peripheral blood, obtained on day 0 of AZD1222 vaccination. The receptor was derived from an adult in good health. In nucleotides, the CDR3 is TGTGCCAGCAGTTTACTCGGTTCTACCTACGAGCAGTACTTC. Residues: CASSLLGSTYEQYF.